This is a list of T cell receptor beta chains from one sample in a study of blood T cell repertoires in COVID-19. The method was immunoSEQ multiplex PCR; TCRdb's version includes in-frame clones alone and lacks a portion of them. The sample contains some 290,000 clones, roughly nine tenths of which appear only once. Sequences were obtained from peripheral blood. The receptors come from a woman younger than 45 with COVID-19, enrolled during active disease. The CDR3 runs from the conserved cysteine through the conserved F or W. The D gene is left open where the match is weak. Clone size is stated in some rows and not others, as once, few, many or a class when expanded.

j_gene: TRBJ2-7
v_gene: TRBV6-5
d_gene: TRBD2
abundance: -
CDR3aa: CASSLGGGTRYEQYF
CDR3nt: TGTGCCAGCAGTTTGGGAGGCGGGACTAGATACGAGCAGTACTTC

j_gene: TRBJ2-7
v_gene: TRBV4-1
d_gene: -
abundance: -
CDR3aa: CASSWSDRSSYEQYF
CDR3nt: TGCGCCAGCAGCTGGTCCGACAGAAGCTCCTACGAGCAGTACTTC

j_gene: TRBJ1-3
v_gene: TRBV3-1/TRBV3-2
d_gene: TRBD1
abundance: -
CDR3aa: CASSPTGASGNTIYF
CDR3nt: TGTGCCAGCAGCCCCACAGGGGCCTCTGGAAACACCATATATTTT

j_gene: TRBJ1-2
v_gene: TRBV9
d_gene: -
abundance: -
CDR3aa: CASSVGTAYGYTF
CDR3nt: TGTGCCAGCAGCGTAGGGACAGCTTATGGCTACACCTTC

j_gene: TRBJ1-1
v_gene: TRBV18
d_gene: -
abundance: -
CDR3aa: CASSPPEGRAFF
CDR3nt: TGTGCCAGCTCACCACCGGAGGGACGGGCTTTCTTT

j_gene: TRBJ2-5
v_gene: TRBV28
d_gene: TRBD2
abundance: -
CDR3aa: CASSLIGGGTQYF
CDR3nt: TGTGCCAGCAGTTTAATCGGGGGGGGGACCCAGTACTTC

j_gene: TRBJ1-2
v_gene: TRBV19
d_gene: -
abundance: -
CDR3aa: CASSILQAYGYTF
CDR3nt: TGTGCCAGTAGTATCTTGCAGGCGTATGGCTACACCTTC

j_gene: TRBJ1-5
v_gene: TRBV7-6
d_gene: TRBD1
abundance: once
CDR3aa: CASSLGQGAGQPQHF
CDR3nt: TGTGCCAGCAGCTTAGGGCAGGGGGCGGGACAGCCCCAGCATTTT

j_gene: TRBJ2-4
v_gene: TRBV12-3/TRBV12-4
d_gene: TRBD1
abundance: -
CDR3aa: CASRQTGGNIQYF
CDR3nt: TGTGCCAGCAGACAGACAGGGGGCAACATTCAGTACTTC

j_gene: TRBJ1-1
v_gene: TRBV11-3
d_gene: -
abundance: -
CDR3aa: CASSYASDTEAFF
CDR3nt: TGTGCCAGCAGCTACGCAAGCGACACTGAAGCTTTCTTT

j_gene: TRBJ1-1
v_gene: TRBV15
d_gene: -
abundance: -
CDR3aa: CATSRDRQSTEAFF
CDR3nt: TGTGCCACCAGCAGAGATCGACAGAGCACTGAAGCTTTCTTT

j_gene: TRBJ2-3
v_gene: TRBV7-2
d_gene: -
abundance: -
CDR3aa: CASSQILADTQYF
CDR3nt: TGTGCCAGCAGCCAGATTCTTGCAGATACGCAGTATTTT

j_gene: TRBJ2-3
v_gene: TRBV6-6
d_gene: TRBD2
abundance: -
CDR3aa: CASSRRTSGGPTDTQYF
CDR3nt: TGTGCCAGCAGTCGACGGACTAGCGGGGGACCCACAGATACGCAGTATTTT

j_gene: TRBJ1-1
v_gene: TRBV6-5
d_gene: -
abundance: -
CDR3aa: CASGIGRNTEAFF
CDR3nt: TGTGCCAGCGGAATTGGGAGGAACACTGAAGCTTTCTTT

j_gene: TRBJ2-7
v_gene: TRBV19
d_gene: -
abundance: -
CDR3aa: CASSLQGAIYEQYF
CDR3nt: TGTGCCAGTAGTTTACAGGGAGCAATTTACGAGCAGTACTTC

j_gene: TRBJ1-2
v_gene: TRBV19
d_gene: TRBD1
abundance: -
CDR3aa: CASSITKQGVGGYTF
CDR3nt: TGTGCCAGTAGTATAACCAAACAGGGGGTAGGAGGCTACACCTTC

j_gene: TRBJ1-6
v_gene: TRBV6-5
d_gene: -
abundance: -
CDR3aa: CASIRTKTDSPLHF
CDR3nt: TGTGCCAGCATTAGGACAAAGACGGATTCACCCCTCCACTTT

j_gene: TRBJ1-3
v_gene: TRBV5-1
d_gene: -
abundance: -
CDR3aa: CASSTGASGNTIYF
CDR3nt: TGCGCCAGCAGCACCGGTGCCTCCGGAAACACCATATATTTT

j_gene: TRBJ1-1
v_gene: TRBV18
d_gene: -
abundance: -
CDR3aa: CASSPTSARGTEAFF
CDR3nt: TGTGCCAGCTCACCTACCAGTGCGCGCGGCACTGAAGCTTTCTTT

j_gene: TRBJ1-3
v_gene: TRBV19
d_gene: -
abundance: -
CDR3aa: CASSMAQPGSGNTIYF
CDR3nt: TGTGCCAGTAGTATGGCCCAGCCAGGATCTGGAAACACCATATATTTT

j_gene: TRBJ2-1
v_gene: TRBV3-1/TRBV3-2
d_gene: -
abundance: -
CDR3aa: CASSQVQWSSDSWTTYNEQFF
CDR3nt: TGTGCCAGCAGCCAAGTCCAATGGAGTTCGGACTCATGGACTACTTACAATGAGCAGTTCTTC

j_gene: TRBJ2-3
v_gene: TRBV5-1
d_gene: -
abundance: -
CDR3aa: CASSRAGPSTDTQYF
CDR3nt: TGCGCCAGCAGCCGTGCGGGGCCTAGCACAGATACGCAGTATTTT

j_gene: TRBJ1-5
v_gene: TRBV10-3
d_gene: -
abundance: -
CDR3aa: CAISDGDQPQHF
CDR3nt: TGTGCCATCAGTGACGGGGATCAGCCCCAGCATTTT

j_gene: TRBJ1-6
v_gene: TRBV5-6
d_gene: -
abundance: once
CDR3aa: CASSFGGASFTLHF
CDR3nt: TGTGCCAGCAGCTTTGGGGGCGCCAGCTTCACCCTCCACTTT

j_gene: TRBJ2-1
v_gene: TRBV5-6
d_gene: -
abundance: -
CDR3aa: CASSLGAGSYNEQFF
CDR3nt: TGTGCCAGCAGCTTGGGCGCGGGGTCCTACAATGAGCAGTTCTTC

j_gene: TRBJ2-3
v_gene: TRBV28
d_gene: -
abundance: -
CDR3aa: CASSYRGSTDTQYF
CDR3nt: TGTGCCAGCAGTTACCGGGGGTCCACAGATACGCAGTATTTT

j_gene: TRBJ2-1
v_gene: TRBV5-1
d_gene: TRBD2
abundance: -
CDR3aa: CASTPHTSGGPSSYNEQFF
CDR3nt: TGCGCCAGCACCCCCCATACTAGCGGGGGCCCGAGCTCCTACAATGAGCAGTTCTTC

j_gene: TRBJ2-3
v_gene: TRBV11-2
d_gene: TRBD2
abundance: -
CDR3aa: CASTRRRAGGSTDTQYF
CDR3nt: TGTGCCAGCACCCGAAGGAGGGCGGGGGGGTCGACAGATACGCAGTATTTT

j_gene: TRBJ2-5
v_gene: TRBV27
d_gene: TRBD2
abundance: -
CDR3aa: CASRELAVQETQYF
CDR3nt: TGTGCCAGCAGAGAACTAGCGGTACAAGAGACCCAGTACTTC

j_gene: TRBJ2-5
v_gene: TRBV10-3
d_gene: -
abundance: -
CDR3aa: CAISEFGGNQETQYF
CDR3nt: TGTGCCATCAGTGAATTTGGGGGGAACCAAGAGACCCAGTACTTC

j_gene: TRBJ1-4
v_gene: TRBV4-1
d_gene: TRBD1
abundance: -
CDR3aa: CASSHSGTGNEKLFF
CDR3nt: TGCGCCAGCAGTCACTCCGGGACAGGAAATGAAAAACTGTTTTTT

j_gene: TRBJ2-7
v_gene: TRBV19
d_gene: TRBD1
abundance: -
CDR3aa: CASRSGTGPYEQYF
CDR3nt: TGTGCCAGTAGATCTGGGACAGGGCCCTACGAGCAGTACTTC

j_gene: TRBJ1-5
v_gene: TRBV6-1
d_gene: -
abundance: -
CDR3aa: CASSEGQDQPQHF
CDR3nt: TGTGCCAGCAGTGAGGGTCAGGATCAGCCCCAGCATTTT

j_gene: TRBJ2-7
v_gene: TRBV9
d_gene: TRBD1
abundance: -
CDR3aa: CASSVVRDSLPYEQYF
CDR3nt: TGTGCCAGCAGCGTAGTCAGGGACAGTCTGCCCTACGAGCAGTACTTC

j_gene: TRBJ2-2
v_gene: TRBV3-1/TRBV3-2
d_gene: TRBD2
abundance: -
CDR3aa: CASSLGGGMTGELFF
CDR3nt: TGTGCCAGCAGCCTCGGGGGGGGCATGACCGGGGAGCTGTTTTTT

j_gene: TRBJ2-3
v_gene: TRBV11-2
d_gene: -
abundance: -
CDR3aa: CASSDYRSQYF
CDR3nt: TGTGCCAGCAGCGACTACAGATCGCAGTATTTT

j_gene: TRBJ2-1
v_gene: TRBV24-1
d_gene: TRBD2
abundance: -
CDR3aa: CATSDAGDEQFF
CDR3nt: TGTGCCACCAGTGATGCGGGGGATGAGCAGTTCTTC

j_gene: TRBJ2-2
v_gene: TRBV11-2
d_gene: TRBD2
abundance: -
CDR3aa: CASSSPSGTANTGELFF
CDR3nt: TGTGCCAGCAGCTCCCCTAGCGGGACGGCGAACACCGGGGAGCTGTTTTTT

j_gene: TRBJ2-1
v_gene: TRBV19
d_gene: -
abundance: -
CDR3aa: CASSIFWENEQFF
CDR3nt: TGTGCCAGTAGTATCTTTTGGGAGAATGAGCAGTTCTTC

j_gene: TRBJ2-7
v_gene: TRBV12-2
d_gene: -
abundance: -
CDR3aa: CASRCRDIRPYEQYF
CDR3nt: TGTGCAAGTCGTTGCCGGGACATTAGACCCTACGAGCAGTACTTC

j_gene: TRBJ2-3
v_gene: TRBV4-1
d_gene: TRBD1
abundance: -
CDR3aa: CASSQEGTGLVGTQYF
CDR3nt: TGCGCCAGCAGCCAAGAAGGGACAGGGTTGGTCGGGACGCAGTATTTT

j_gene: TRBJ1-3
v_gene: TRBV7-9
d_gene: TRBD1
abundance: -
CDR3aa: CASTGGVGNTIYF
CDR3nt: TGTGCCAGCACAGGGGGTGTCGGAAACACCATATATTTT

j_gene: TRBJ2-1
v_gene: TRBV4-1
d_gene: TRBD2
abundance: -
CDR3aa: CASSLNSGGNQFF
CDR3nt: TGCGCCAGCAGCCTGAATAGCGGGGGGAATCAGTTCTTC

j_gene: TRBJ1-5
v_gene: TRBV3-1/TRBV3-2
d_gene: -
abundance: -
CDR3aa: CASSQAGYNQPQHF
CDR3nt: TGTGCCAGCAGCCAAGCAGGATACAATCAGCCCCAGCATTTT

j_gene: TRBJ1-1
v_gene: TRBV4-1
d_gene: -
abundance: -
CDR3aa: CASSQAAGQMNTEAFF
CDR3nt: TGCGCCAGCAGCCAAGCTGCAGGACAAATGAACACTGAAGCTTTCTTT

j_gene: TRBJ1-1
v_gene: TRBV5-1
d_gene: TRBD1
abundance: few
CDR3aa: CASSLGHETGFMTEAFF
CDR3nt: TGCGCCAGCAGCTTGGGACACGAGACAGGGTTTATGACTGAAGCTTTCTTT

j_gene: TRBJ2-2
v_gene: TRBV28
d_gene: TRBD1
abundance: -
CDR3aa: CASRDYSGTGNTGELFF
CDR3nt: TGTGCCAGCAGAGATTATTCGGGGACAGGTAACACCGGGGAGCTGTTTTTT

j_gene: TRBJ2-7
v_gene: TRBV19
d_gene: -
abundance: -
CDR3aa: CASSIEVAAGSEQYF
CDR3nt: TGTGCCAGTAGTATAGAAGTGGCCGCGGGGAGCGAGCAGTACTTC

j_gene: TRBJ1-1
v_gene: TRBV7-9
d_gene: TRBD1
abundance: -
CDR3aa: CASSFPVTGEDTEAFF
CDR3nt: TGTGCCAGCAGCTTTCCCGTCACAGGGGAGGACACTGAAGCTTTCTTT

j_gene: TRBJ1-2
v_gene: TRBV4-2
d_gene: TRBD1
abundance: -
CDR3aa: CASSQETGGVYGYTF
CDR3nt: TGTGCCAGCAGCCAAGAAACAGGGGGCGTCTATGGCTACACCTTC

j_gene: TRBJ1-4
v_gene: TRBV27
d_gene: -
abundance: -
CDR3aa: CASSPSRQGRKLFF
CDR3nt: TGTGCCAGCAGTCCCTCCCGCCAGGGGCGAAAACTGTTTTTT

j_gene: TRBJ2-7
v_gene: TRBV5-1
d_gene: TRBD2
abundance: -
CDR3aa: CASSYGLAGSDEQYF
CDR3nt: TGCGCCAGCAGCTACGGACTAGCGGGGTCTGACGAGCAGTACTTC

j_gene: TRBJ2-5
v_gene: TRBV28
d_gene: -
abundance: -
CDR3aa: CASRPGGNQETQYF
CDR3nt: TGTGCCAGCAGACCAGGGGGGAACCAAGAGACCCAGTACTTC